The 18 T cell receptor beta chains listed next were all sequenced from one sample in a study of regulatory T cells in long-lasting Graves disease. The time point: newly diagnosed GD, antithyroid drugs for less than 3 months. With RNA extracted from PBMCs as input, the TCR library was made. The authors built TCR beta libraries using iRepertoire HTBI primers and Arm-PCR of CDR3 regions. TCRdb used MiXCR to reprocess the multiplex PCR reads, holding one entry per CDR3 protein. Here the sample spans hundreds of thousands of distinct CDR3 sequences, more than 15% being singletons. The same data also contributed to another study, on T cells in Graves' hyperthyroidism and ophthalmopathy.

Sequencing was performed on peripheral blood mononuclear cells (PBMCs), taken at new diagnosis, from a patient treated with antithyroid drugs. These receptors were obtained from a middle-aged woman with Graves disease.

This clonotype was observed many times. The chain recombines TRBV2 with TRBJ2-7; D tentatively fits TRBD1 or TRBD2 (5 bases each). V lost 8 bases to trimming and J lost 4 bases, with 21 bases between them. Germline lookup yields CDR1 SNHLY and CDR2 FYNNEI. This CDR3 contains 15 residues. CDR3 in amino acids: CASGGIDRLLYEQYF. The DNA for the CDR3 is TGTGCCAGCGGCGGTATAGACAGACTACTTTACGAGCAGTACTTC.

The gene calls are TRBV20-1 and TRBJ1-2; D gene unclear. Between the trimmed V and J ends, which lost 0 bases and 4 bases, there was a span of 15 bases. Germline loops: CDR1 DFQATT, CDR2 SNEGSKA (reference sequence). CDR3 length: 15 residues. CDR3 protein: CSARDPGENLYGYTF. In nucleotides, the CDR3 is TGCAGTGCTAGAGATCCCGGTGAGAATCTCTATGGCTACACCTTC.

This clonotype has just a few counts. The CDR3 protein is CASSIGTGGYEQYF. CDR3 nucleotide sequence: TGCGCCAGCAGCATCGGGACAGGTGGCTACGAGCAGTACTTC. The chain uses TRBV5-1 and TRBJ2-7; 8 bases fit TRBD1. The CDR3 contains 14 residues. Germline values: CDR1 SGHRS, CDR2 YFSETQ. V trimming: 4 bases; J trimming: 3 bases; junction bases outside the gene matches: 6.

In its sample, this clonotype was seen a few times. A much larger clonotype is one base distant, so this may be a read error. The chain carries TRBV11-2 and TRBJ2-1; tentatively, D is TRBD1 (5 bases). Trimming took off 2 bases at V and 8 bases at J, with 13 bases between the two ends. The CDR3 length is 14 residues. Germline V gene lookup returns CDR1 SGHAT and CDR2 FQNNGV. DNA of the CDR3: TGTGCCAGCAGCTTACCGTCGACAGAGGATGAGCAGTTCTTC. Its protein is CASSLPSTEDEQFF.

This clonotype was observed many times. The V and J genes are TRBV3-1 and TRBJ1-1; a weak D match, TRBD1 (5 bases). The CDR3 consists of 17 residues. V shed 0 bases and J shed 1 base, with 15 bases lying between them. CDR1 and CDR2 (germline): LGHDT, YNNKEL (reference sequence). The CDR3 sequence is CASSQEQQLRGNTEAFF. The CDR3 nucleotides are TGTGCCAGCAGCCAAGAACAACAACTGAGGGGGAACACTGAAGCTTTCTTT.

In DNA, the CDR3 is TGTGCCAGCAGTTTATTAGGGCTGGCTTTCTTT. Translating gives CASSLLGLAFF. The chain couples TRBV28 to TRBJ1-1; D unclear. This CDR3 comprises 11 residues. CDR1 and CDR2 (germline): MDHEN, SYDVKM. The V end lost 1 base, the J end lost 11 bases, and 8 bases lay between the germline ends.

The gene calls are TRBV5-5 and TRBJ1-5; TRBD1 agrees at 7 bases. The length of the CDR3 is 13 residues. V lost 3 bases and J lost 7; bases outside the gene matches: 4. Germline assignment: CDR1 SGHKS and CDR2 YYEKEE (reference sequence). CDR3 DNA: TGTGCCAGCAGCTCGACAGGGCAGCAGCCCCAGCATTTT. This encodes CASSSTGQQPQHF.

This clonotype was counted at least ten times. The rearrangement links TRBV20-1 to TRBJ1-1; 9 bases align to TRBD1. From germline, CDR1 is DFQATT and CDR2 SNEGSKA (reference sequence). This CDR3 is 13 amino acids long. CDR3 nucleotide sequence: TGCAGGGCAACAGGGGGCGAGAACACTGAAGCTTTCTTT. As protein: CRATGGENTEAFF.

This clonotype has a handful of counts. CDR3 nucleotides: TGTGCCAGCAGTCCCCTTGGGGGATCTAATGAAAAACTGTTTTTT. This gives the protein CASSPLGGSNEKLFF. This sequence joins TRBV6-1 and TRBJ1-4, with a possible D match to TRBD1 (5 bases). Germline lookup yields CDR1 MNHNS and CDR2 SASEGT. CDR3 length: 15 residues. V was shortened by 5 bases and J by 3 bases, with 13 bases between the two germline ends.

There are many counts of this clonotype. The V gene is TRBV12-3 or TRBV12-4, the J gene TRBJ1-4; tentatively, D is TRBD1 (6 bases). V lost 2 bases and J lost 8, with 21 bases in between. There are 17 residues in the CDR3. CDR3 DNA: TGTGCCAGCAGTTTATCCTGGTTAAGGGGGTTGGGCGAAAAACTGTTTTTT. Its translation: CASSLSWLRGLGEKLFF.

This clonotype has just a few counts. CDR3 sequence: CASSLRHRDTGELFF. CDR3 nucleotides: TGTGCCAGCAGTTTACGACACCGAGACACCGGGGAGCTGTTTTTT. The rearrangement links TRBV12-3 or TRBV12-4 to TRBJ2-2, with no clear D. Trimming removed 2 bases from V and 3 bases from J, with 10 bases in between. This CDR3 has 15 amino acids.

A few counts support this clonotype. As the CDR3 is not closed by the conserved phenylalanine or tryptophan, this likely results from a read error. This chain joins TRBV3-1 and TRBJ2-5; tentative D call: TRBD2 (6 bases). The CDR3 has 16 amino acids. V was clipped by 0 bases and J by 1 base, with 12 bases between them. In germline, CDR1 is LGHDT, CDR2 YNNKEL (reference sequence). CDR3 residues: CASSQDGRWGQETQYS. The CDR3 region has the DNA TGTGCCAGCAGCCAAGACGGGAGATGGGGCCAAGAGACCCAGTACTCC.

A few counts support this clonotype. The rearrangement joins TRBV29-1 to TRBJ1-1; D ambiguous. Trimming stripped 2 bases from V and 4 bases from J, with 5 bases between. CDR1 and CDR2 from the germline V gene are SQVTM and ANQGSEA. This CDR3 has 11 residues. The DNA of the CDR3 is TGCAGCGTTGAATGGGGCACTGAAGCTTTCTTT. This sequence encodes CSVEWGTEAFF.

This clonotype was picked up many times. The CDR3 loop reads CASSPQSPSYEQYF. DNA for the CDR3: TGTGCCAGCAGCCCGCAATCCCCCTCCTACGAGCAGTACTTC. The chain joins TRBV3-1 to TRBJ2-7; D remains ambiguous. This CDR3 is 14 amino acids long. Germline V gene data show CDR1 as LGHDT and CDR2 as YNNKEL (reference sequence). Between the trimmed V and J ends, which lost 4 bases and 0 bases, there was a span of 10 bases.

Of note for this clonotype: A much larger clone lies one base from this, so it may be a read error. The V and J genes are TRBV18 and TRBJ2-4; TRBD1 aligns across 7 bases. Judging by the DNA end, TRBJ2-7 fits better; the J call may be wrong. The CDR3 covers 15 residues. Germline V lookup: CDR1 KGHSH, CDR2 LQKENI. The chain's CDR3 is CASPPDRSRTYEQYF. CDR3 sequence (DNA): TGTGCCAGCCCACCGGACAGGTCGAGGACCTACGAGCAGTACTTC.

There are a few counts of this clonotype. V and J are TRBV3-1 and TRBJ2-7, with a weak D call TRBD2 (5 bases). Germline V gene sequence: CDR1 LGHDT, CDR2 YNNKEL (reference sequence). The ends were cut back, 5 bases at V and 0 bases at J, with 8 bases in the middle. This CDR3 has 13 residues. CDR3 amino acids: CASSLTISYEQYF. The CDR3 DNA is TGTGCCAGCAGCTTGACTATCTCCTACGAGCAGTACTTC.

The table lists this clonotype with a few counts. The genes are TRBV12-3 or TRBV12-4 and TRBJ1-4, with D uncertain. Trimming took off 5 bases at V and 7 bases at J, with 14 bases between the two ends. The CDR3 runs 14 residues. The CDR3 coding sequence is TGTGCCAGCAGTGGAGCCCCACTGGGTGAAAAACTGTTTTTT. It is translated as CASSGAPLGEKLFF.

This clonotype was observed at least ten times. The chain combines TRBV6-2 or TRBV6-3 with TRBJ1-2; no clear D. The CDR3 has 13 amino acids. V lost 4 bases, J lost 4 bases, and 10 bases lay in between. Germline V gene data show CDR1 as MNHEY and CDR2 as SVGEGT. CDR3 protein: CASSLTESYGYTF. The CDR3 bases are TGTGCCAGCAGTTTAACTGAAAGCTATGGCTACACCTTC.